This T cell receptor beta chain was sequenced during a study of cytomegalovirus exposure and HLA in healthy donors. Broader study findings: In a later analysis, HLA-associated TCR beta chains were more clonally expanded than equally common others. Usually a TCR sequence was rare, but some public TCRs were found in many donors. Previous analysis showed most TCR beta V segments were productive about 90% or about 30% of the time. It was only CMV serostatus that was available as immune exposure information.

CDR1 and CDR2 (germline): SGHAT, FQNNGV. Germline trimming cut 5 bases from V and 0 bases from J; bases unmatched to any gene: 7. The CDR3 is 17 amino acids. About this clone itself: Its specificity is not known.

PCR was performed using 60 Vbeta and 13 Jbeta primers. Using immunoSEQ multiplex PCR, the repertoire was profiled, and TCRdb retains in-frame clones only, with some absent. The sample has 150,000 to 200,000 clones, about 90% seen once. This TCR was sampled from a girl under three years old in good health and CMV-seronegative. The specimen was PBMCs. This chain connects TRBV11-2 to TRBJ2-7, with 13 bases fitting TRBD2. CDR3 nucleotide sequence: TGTGCCAGCAGCCCCTTCGGGACTAGCGGGATCTCCTACGAGCAGTACTTC. Encoded protein: CASSPFGTSGISYEQYF.